Presented here are 30 T cell receptor beta chains from one specimen sequenced in a study of post-analysis software for immune sequencing data. No antigen has been assigned to these receptors. Study-wide points: With TRBV5-6, TRBV5-1 and TRBV20-1 included, about 5 TRBV segments were more frequent in patients than in controls.

The TCR beta cDNA libraries contained unique molecular identifiers. MiXCR was run by TCRdb on the PCR reads, yielding one entry per CDR3 protein. There are hundreds of thousands of distinct CDR3 sequences in the sample; roughly 30% occur only once, and around 0.6% lies in the top ten. Sample: blood. These receptors were taken from a girl aged 5-17 years with multiple sclerosis.

This chain links TRBV20-1 with TRBJ2-3, with 9 bases fitting TRBD2. Germline V gene lookup returns CDR1 DFQATT and CDR2 SNEGSKA (reference sequence). The ends lost 0 bases at V and 2 bases at J; junction bases unmatched: 6. There are 16 residues in the CDR3. CDR3 coding DNA: TGCAGTGCTAGAGACCGAGCTAGCGGGGTCACAGATACGCAGTATTTT. Translating it yields CSARDRASGVTDTQYF.

The chain carries TRBV11-3 and TRBJ2-1, with 7 bases lining up with TRBD2. The germline V gene has CDR1 SGHNT and CDR2 YENEEA. The CDR3 has 16 residues. V shed 4 bases, J shed 2 bases, and the junction held 8 bases outside the gene matches. The CDR3 loop reads CASSSQGSGAYNEQFF. The CDR3 bases are TGTGCCAGCAGCTCCCAAGGGAGCGGGGCCTACAATGAGCAGTTCTTC.

In this sample, this clonotype turned up a few times. The chain links TRBV7-2 to TRBJ2-4; weak D call: TRBD1 (5 bases). The J call may be wrong; the DNA end is better matched by TRBJ2-7. CDR3 length equals 14 residues. In germline, CDR1 is SGHTA, CDR2 FQGNSA. In DNA form, the CDR3 reads TGTGCCAGCAGCTTAGCGGCGCAGGGCGGCGAGCAGTACTTC. Its translation: CASSLAAQGGEQYF.

This chain uses TRBV7-9 with TRBJ2-4, with D perhaps TRBD1 (8 bases). There are 13 residues in the CDR3. Trimming took off 3 bases at V and 13 bases at J, with 16 bases between the two ends. Per germline, CDR1 SEHNR and CDR2 FQNEAQ (reference sequence). Written as DNA, the CDR3 is TGTGCCAGCAGCTTCACAGGGGGGGTCGAACAGTACTTC. This codes for CASSFTGGVEQYF.

This clonotype was recorded a few times. A much larger clone differs by one base, so this may be a read error. CDR3 in DNA: TGCAGTGCGCCCTTAGCACGAGACTACAATGAGCAGTACTTC. This codes for CSAPLARDYNEQYF. The chain recombines TRBV20-1 with TRBJ2-1, with a possible D match to TRBD2 (5 bases). The J call may be in error: the DNA end matches TRBJ2-7 better. Looked up from germline, CDR1 is DFQATT and CDR2 is SNEGSKA (reference sequence). CDR3 length: 14 amino acids.

A few counts support this clonotype. The gene calls are TRBV29-1 and TRBJ1-2; possible D gene TRBD1, 6 bases. Germline-derived CDR1 and CDR2 are SQVTM and ANQGSEA. The CDR3 spans 15 residues. The V end was cut by 4 bases, the J end by 11 bases, with 26 bases between. The CDR3 loop reads CSVADSTQLNYFYTF. The DNA of the CDR3 is TGCAGCGTTGCGGACAGCACCCAGCTAAACTATTTTTACACCTTC.

This clonotype has more than one count but fewer than ten. The CDR3 DNA reads TGCAGTGCTAGTGGTCGGGGACAAAGCTATAATTCACCCCTCCACTTT. It translates to CSASGRGQSYNSPLHF. The rearrangement joins TRBV20-1 to TRBJ1-6; a weak D match, TRBD1 (6 bases). V lost 3 bases and J 3 bases, leaving 15 bases between the germline ends. Per germline, CDR1 DFQATT and CDR2 SNEGSKA (reference sequence). The CDR3 sequence is 16 residues long.

This clonotype has a handful of counts. V is TRBV12-3 or TRBV12-4 and J is TRBJ2-5, with D perhaps TRBD1 (6 bases). The CDR3 extends over 15 amino acids. Trimming pared 3 bases from V and 5 bases from J, leaving 16 bases between. The CDR3 is CASSLTNRVRETQYF. The CDR3 DNA reads TGTGCCAGCAGTTTGACGAACAGGGTCCGGGAGACCCAGTACTTC.

V and J are TRBV29-1 and TRBJ1-1; the D gene is possibly TRBD1 (5 bases). Germline CDR1 is SQVTM and CDR2 is ANQGSEA. V dropped 7 bases and J dropped 1 base, with 10 bases sitting between them. This CDR3 has 12 amino acids. The CDR3 protein is CSADSPNTEAFF. The CDR3 bases are TGCAGCGCCGACAGCCCGAACACTGAAGCTTTCTTT.

The chain joins TRBV14 to TRBJ1-1; no clear D. Germline CDR1 and CDR2: SGHDN and FVKESK. The CDR3 is 13 residues long. The V end lost 2 bases, the J end lost 4 bases, and 8 bases lay between the germline ends. CDR3 sequence (DNA): TGTGCCAGCAGCCAAAAGGTGGGCACTGAAGCTTTCTTT. It is translated as CASSQKVGTEAFF.

This clonotype was seen at least ten times. The chain joins TRBV20-1 to TRBJ2-3, with D possibly TRBD2 on 5 matching bases. CDR3 length equals 14 residues. The V and J ends lost 5 bases and 1 base respectively, with 13 bases between them. The germline CDR1 and CDR2 sequences are DFQATT and SNEGSKA (reference sequence). The CDR3 nucleotides read TGCAGTGCTTCTCGGGATGGACGCACAGATACGCAGTATTTT. Amino acid sequence: CSASRDGRTDTQYF.

The rearrangement links TRBV28 to TRBJ2-5, with 10 bases that match TRBD2. V was clipped by 6 bases and J by 11 bases; unmatched bases: 15. Per the germline V gene, CDR1 is MDHEN and CDR2 is SYDVKM. The CDR3 spans 15 residues. This CDR3 reads CASSLGTSAYREQYF. The CDR3 bases are TGTGCCAGCAGCCTTGGGACTAGCGCGTACCGGGAGCAGTACTTC.

This clonotype was detected a few times. The CDR3 region has the DNA TGTGCCATTCGCGCAGGGAGGGAAAATGAGCAGTTCTTC. Amino acids: CAIRAGRENEQFF. The V and J genes are TRBV10-3 and TRBJ2-1; 7 positions agree with TRBD2. CDR3 length: 13 amino acids. J lost 7 bases, V lost 9 bases, and 9 bases had no gene match. Looked up from germline, CDR1 is ENHRY and CDR2 is SYGVKD.

V is TRBV7-2 and J is TRBJ2-6; tentatively, D is TRBD1 (5 bases). Germline CDR1 reads SGHTA; CDR2 reads FQGNSA. The CDR3 is made up of 21 amino acids. V gave up 0 bases and J gave up 0 bases, with 21 bases separating them. The CDR3 bases are TGTGCCAGCAGCTTAGCGGTCCTAGGGGTCCCCAGGAACTCTGGGGCCAACGTCCTGACTTTC. Protein: CASSLAVLGVPRNSGANVLTF.

The genes are TRBV10-3 and TRBJ2-3; 10 bases map to TRBD2. Germline CDR1 reads ENHRY; CDR2 reads SYGVKD. The CDR3 covers 17 residues. Trimming took 2 bases from V and 2 from J; bases not matched to a gene: 7. CDR3 sequence reads: CAISERVAGGLTDTQYF. The CDR3 coding sequence is TGTGCCATCAGTGAGAGAGTAGCGGGAGGACTCACAGATACGCAGTATTTT.

The gene calls are TRBV5-1 and TRBJ2-7; D perhaps matches TRBD1 (6 bases). This CDR3 is built from 14 residues. V dropped 2 bases and J dropped 6 bases, with 15 bases sitting between them. CDR1 SGHRS and CDR2 YFSETQ come from the germline V gene. In DNA form, the CDR3 reads TGCGCCAGCAGCTTAAGGACAGAGAGCTCCGAGCAGTACTTC. This gives the protein CASSLRTESSEQYF.

This clonotype was observed a handful of times. The chain links TRBV18 to TRBJ1-5; D possibly corresponds to TRBD1 (6 bases). CDR1 is KGHSH, CDR2 LQKENI, per germline. V was shortened by 5 bases and J by 2 bases, with 10 bases between the two germline ends. This CDR3 is 14 amino acids long. CDR3 in amino acids: CASSAGAGNQPQHF. CDR3 coding DNA: TGTGCCAGCTCAGCGGGGGCGGGCAATCAGCCCCAGCATTTT.

Only a few counts were recorded for this clonotype. The V and J genes are TRBV7-6 and TRBJ2-7; TRBD1 matches at 7 bases. CDR3 length equals 15 residues. Germline loops: CDR1 SGHVS, CDR2 FNYEAQ. With 4 bases clipped from V and 2 bases from J, the junction kept 8 bases outside the gene matches. The CDR3 loop is CASSSQTGITYEQYF. The CDR3 DNA follows: TGTGCCAGCAGCTCACAGACAGGGATAACCTACGAGCAGTACTTC.

This clonotype was recorded a few times. The V and J genes are TRBV25-1 and TRBJ2-3; D uncertain. Trimming pared 3 bases from V and 4 bases from J, leaving 11 bases between. This CDR3 region has 14 residues. Germline values: CDR1 MGHDK, CDR2 SYGVNS. This chain's CDR3 is CASSEWGSADTQYF. As DNA, the CDR3 is TGTGCCAGCAGTGAGTGGGGAAGTGCAGATACGCAGTATTTT.

This clonotype was recorded many times. The chain couples TRBV7-2 to TRBJ2-1; 13 nucleotides align to TRBD2. The CDR3 sequence is 16 residues long. Germline V gene data show CDR1 as SGHTA and CDR2 as FQGNSA. J lost 5 bases, V lost 5 bases, and 6 bases had no gene match. For the CDR3, the DNA is TGTGCCAGCAGCGCACTAGCGGGAGGGCCACACAATGAGCAGTTCTTC. It codes for CASSALAGGPHNEQFF.

This clonotype was counted between two and nine times. The chain has TRBV5-6 and TRBJ2-7; D is perhaps TRBD2 (5 bases). V was trimmed by 2 bases and J by 2 bases, leaving 14 bases between them. The CDR3 runs 15 residues. Germline V gene data show CDR1 as SGHDT and CDR2 as YYEEEE. CDR3 in amino acids: CASSFRSSRTYEQYF. The DNA for the CDR3 is TGTGCCAGCAGCTTCCGGTCTAGCCGCACCTACGAGCAGTACTTC.

Concerning this clonotype: An end of the junction differs from the germline gene, which may be a read error. The rearrangement joins TRBV4-3 to TRBJ2-5; D remains ambiguous. Per germline, CDR1 LGHNA and CDR2 YSLEER. The CDR3 is 15 residues long. The CDR3 spells CASSQADNLQETQYF. The CDR3 DNA follows: TGCGCTAGCAGCCAAGCCGACAACCTCCAAGAGACCCAGTACTTC.

CDR3 sequence reads: CSVFLINRGWDTGELFF. CDR3 DNA sequence: TGCAGCGTTTTTCTCATCAACAGGGGTTGGGACACCGGGGAGCTGTTTTTT. The gene calls are TRBV29-1 and TRBJ2-2; 7 positions agree with TRBD1. With 5 bases clipped from V and 3 bases from J, the junction kept 15 bases outside the gene matches. The CDR3 is 17 amino acids. CDR1 is SQVTM and CDR2 is ANQGSEA in the germline V gene.

The chain couples TRBV5-5 to TRBJ1-1; maybe TRBD1 (6 bases). The CDR3 is 17 amino acids. Germline CDR1 is SGHKS and CDR2 is YYEKEE (reference sequence). V was clipped by 0 bases and J by 0 bases, with 15 bases between them. The CDR3 bases are TGTGCCAGCAGCTTGGGTTTCACAGGGAAGATGAACACTGAAGCTTTCTTT. Amino acid sequence: CASSLGFTGKMNTEAFF.

Note on this clonotype: An end of the junction does not agree with germline; a read error may underlie this. This chain connects TRBV28 to TRBJ2-3; 8 positions agree with TRBD1. Germline V gene lookup returns CDR1 MDHEN and CDR2 SYDVKM. This CDR3 is built from 16 residues. In DNA, the CDR3 is TGTGCCGGCAGAGTAGCCGGACAGGGAGGCCCAGATACGCAGTATTTT. This translates into CAGRVAGQGGPDTQYF.

This chain connects TRBV13 to TRBJ1-6; 11 bases are shared with TRBD1. The CDR3 spans 21 residues. The V gene's germline CDR1 is PRHDT and CDR2 FYEKMQ (reference sequence). Germline trimming cut 2 bases from V and 3 bases from J; bases unmatched to any gene: 15. CDR3 in amino acids: CASSLSYLGQGGLVYNSPLHF. In nucleotides, the CDR3 is TGTGCCAGCAGCTTAAGTTATCTGGGACAGGGGGGCCTTGTCTATAATTCACCCCTCCACTTT.

The chain uses TRBV20-1 and TRBJ1-5; possible D gene TRBD1, 5 bases. The V end lost 2 bases, the J end lost 0 bases, and 11 bases lay between the germline ends. The CDR3 spans 15 residues. The germline gives CDR1 DFQATT, CDR2 SNEGSKA (reference sequence). CDR3 DNA: TGCAGTGCTAGACCTTACAGGAGTAGCAATCAGCCCCAGCATTTT. Protein product: CSARPYRSSNQPQHF.

This clonotype was counted between two and nine times. The chain carries TRBV7-2 and TRBJ2-1; D may match TRBD1 or TRBD2 (5 bases each). The ends were cut back, 3 bases at V and 2 bases at J, with 11 bases in the middle. The V gene's germline CDR1 is SGHTA and CDR2 FQGNSA. The CDR3 has 15 amino acids. CDR3 nucleotides: TGTGCCAGCAGCTTTGGGGGTGCACCCTACAATGAGCAGTTCTTC. Translating gives CASSFGGAPYNEQFF. The full variable domain, its missing parts supplied by reference TRBV7-2 and TRBJ2-1, is GAGVSQSPSNKVTEKGKDVELRCDPISGHTALYWYRQSLGQGLEFLIYFQGNSAPDKSGLPSDRFSAERTGGSVSTLTIQRTQQEDSAVYLCASSFGGAPYNEQFFGPGTRLTVL.

This clonotype was observed many times. The CDR3 region is CASSLVGLAASEQYF. Here the CDR3 DNA reads TGTGCCAGCAGCTTAGTTGGCCTAGCTGCGAGCGAGCAGTACTTC. V is TRBV5-4 and J is TRBJ2-7; tentative D call: TRBD2 (5 bases). Germline loops: CDR1 SGHNT, CDR2 YYREEE (reference sequence). This CDR3 is built from 15 residues. V was clipped by 2 bases and J by 6 bases, with 18 bases between them. Complete variable domain (other parts from reference TRBV5-4 and TRBJ2-7): ETGVTQSPTHLIKTRGQQVTLRCSSQSGHNTVSWYQQALGQGPQFIFQYYREEENGRGNFPPRFSGLQFPNYSSELNVNALELDDSALYLCASSLVGLAASEQYFGPGTRLTVT.

This clonotype was seen only a few times. This rearrangement joins TRBV20-1 to TRBJ1-2; no definite D call. Germline CDR1 and CDR2: DFQATT and SNEGSKA (reference sequence). V was cut by 6 bases and J by 4 bases, with 9 bases left in between. The CDR3 loop spans 11 amino acids. Here the CDR3 DNA reads TGCAGTGCCGAGGATGGCTATGGCTACACCTTC. This encodes CSAEDGYGYTF.